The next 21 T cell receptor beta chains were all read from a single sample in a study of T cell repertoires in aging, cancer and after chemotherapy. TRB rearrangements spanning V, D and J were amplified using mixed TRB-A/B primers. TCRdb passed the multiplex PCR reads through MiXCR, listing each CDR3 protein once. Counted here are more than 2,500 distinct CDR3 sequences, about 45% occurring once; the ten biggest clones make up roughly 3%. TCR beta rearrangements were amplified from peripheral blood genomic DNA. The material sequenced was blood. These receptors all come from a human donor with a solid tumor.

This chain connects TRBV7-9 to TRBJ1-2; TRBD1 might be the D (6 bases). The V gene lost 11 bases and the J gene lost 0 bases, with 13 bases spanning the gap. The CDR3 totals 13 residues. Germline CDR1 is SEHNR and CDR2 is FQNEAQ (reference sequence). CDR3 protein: CAVPGVTNYGYTF. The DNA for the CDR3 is TGTGCCGTGCCAGGGGTAACTAACTATGGCTACACCTTC. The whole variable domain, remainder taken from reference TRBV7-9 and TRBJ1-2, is DTGVSQNPRHKITKRGQNVTFRCDPISEHNRLYWYRQTLGQGPEFLTYFQNEAQLEKSRLLSDRFSAERPKGSFSTLEIQRTEQGDSAMYLCAVPGVTNYGYTFGSGTRLTVV.

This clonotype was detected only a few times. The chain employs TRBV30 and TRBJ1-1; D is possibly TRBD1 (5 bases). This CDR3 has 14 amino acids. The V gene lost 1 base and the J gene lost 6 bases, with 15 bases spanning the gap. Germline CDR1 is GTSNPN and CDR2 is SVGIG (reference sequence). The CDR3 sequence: CAWSAIHGGAEAFF. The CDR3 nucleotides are TGTGCCTGGAGTGCGATTCACGGGGGGGCTGAAGCTTTCTTT.

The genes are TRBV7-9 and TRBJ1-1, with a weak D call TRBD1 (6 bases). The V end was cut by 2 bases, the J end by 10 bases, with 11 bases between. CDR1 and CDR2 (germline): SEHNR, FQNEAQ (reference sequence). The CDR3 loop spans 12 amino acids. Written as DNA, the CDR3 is TGTGCCAGCAGCTTATTGGACAGTTTAGCTTTCTTT. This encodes CASSLLDSLAFF.

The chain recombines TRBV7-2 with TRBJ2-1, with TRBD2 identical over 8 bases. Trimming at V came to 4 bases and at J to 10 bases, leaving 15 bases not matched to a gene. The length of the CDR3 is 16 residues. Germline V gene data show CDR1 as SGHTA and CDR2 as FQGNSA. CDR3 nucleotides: TGTGCCAGCAGCTCAAGGGGACGGGGGGGCCGTGGGGAGCAGTTCTTC. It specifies CASSSRGRGGRGEQFF.

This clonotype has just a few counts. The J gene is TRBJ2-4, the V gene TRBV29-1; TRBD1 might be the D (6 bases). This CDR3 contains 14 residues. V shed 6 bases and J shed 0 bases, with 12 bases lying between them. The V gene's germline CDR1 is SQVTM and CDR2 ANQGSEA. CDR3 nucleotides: TGCAGCGTCTTACAGGGTCTAGCCAAAAACATTCAGTACTTC. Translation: CSVLQGLAKNIQYF.

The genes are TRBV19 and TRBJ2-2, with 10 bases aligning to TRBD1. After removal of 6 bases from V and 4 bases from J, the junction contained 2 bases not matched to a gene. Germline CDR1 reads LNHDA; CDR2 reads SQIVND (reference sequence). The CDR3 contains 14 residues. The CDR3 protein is CASRRDRGTGELFF. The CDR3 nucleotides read TGTGCCAGTAGGAGGGACAGGGGCACCGGGGAGCTGTTTTTT. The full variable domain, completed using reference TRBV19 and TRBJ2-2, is DGGITQSPKYLFRKEGQNVTLSCEQNLNHDAMYWYRQDPGQGLRLIYYSQIVNDFQKGDIAEGYSVSREKKESFPLTVTSAQKNPTAFYLCASRRDRGTGELFFGEGSRLTVL.

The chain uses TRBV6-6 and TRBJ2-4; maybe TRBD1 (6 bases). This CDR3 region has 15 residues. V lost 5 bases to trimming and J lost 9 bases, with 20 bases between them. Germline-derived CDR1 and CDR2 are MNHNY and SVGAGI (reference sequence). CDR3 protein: CASSPRTEKEGIQYF. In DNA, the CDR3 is TGTGCCAGCAGTCCCCGGACAGAAAAAGAGGGCATTCAGTACTTC.

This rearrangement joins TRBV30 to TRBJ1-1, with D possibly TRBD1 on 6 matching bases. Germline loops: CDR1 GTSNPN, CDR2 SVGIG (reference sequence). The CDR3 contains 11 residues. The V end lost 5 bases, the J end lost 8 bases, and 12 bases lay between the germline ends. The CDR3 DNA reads TGTGCCTGGGGGGGCAATCCGGAAGCTTTCTTT. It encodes CAWGGNPEAFF.

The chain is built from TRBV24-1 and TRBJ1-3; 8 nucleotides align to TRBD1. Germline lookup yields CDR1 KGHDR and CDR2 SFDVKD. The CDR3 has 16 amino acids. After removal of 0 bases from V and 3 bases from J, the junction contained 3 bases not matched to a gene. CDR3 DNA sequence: TGTGCCACCAGTGATTTGTGGACAGGGTATGGAAACACCATATATTTT. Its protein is CATSDLWTGYGNTIYF.

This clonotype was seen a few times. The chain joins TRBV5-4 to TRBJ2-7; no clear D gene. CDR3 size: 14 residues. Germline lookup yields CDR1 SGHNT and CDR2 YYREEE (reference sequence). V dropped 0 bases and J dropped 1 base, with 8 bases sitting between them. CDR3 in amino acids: CASSLEGISYEQYF. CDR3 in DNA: TGTGCCAGCAGCTTGGAAGGGATATCCTACGAGCAGTACTTC.

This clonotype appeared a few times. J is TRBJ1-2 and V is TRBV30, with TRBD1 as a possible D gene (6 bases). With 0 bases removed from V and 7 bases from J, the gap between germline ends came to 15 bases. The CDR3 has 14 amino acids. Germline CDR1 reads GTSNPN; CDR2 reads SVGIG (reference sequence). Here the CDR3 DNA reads TGTGCCTGGAGTGTACAGCCGGGGGCTGGTGGCTACACCTTC. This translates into CAWSVQPGAGGYTF. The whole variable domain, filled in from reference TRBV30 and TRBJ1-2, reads SQTIHQWPATLVQPVGSPLSLECTVEGTSNPNLYWYRQAAGRGLQLLFYSVGIGQISSEVPQNLSASRPQDRQFILSSKKLLLSDSGFYLCAWSVQPGAGGYTFGSGTRLTVV.

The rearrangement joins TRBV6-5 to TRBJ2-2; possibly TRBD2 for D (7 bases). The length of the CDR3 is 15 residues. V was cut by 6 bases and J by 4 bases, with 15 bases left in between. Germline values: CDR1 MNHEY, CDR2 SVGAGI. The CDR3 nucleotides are TGTGCCAGCAGACCCAGGGGCGGGGGCACCGGGGAGCTGTTTTTT. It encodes CASRPRGGGTGELFF.

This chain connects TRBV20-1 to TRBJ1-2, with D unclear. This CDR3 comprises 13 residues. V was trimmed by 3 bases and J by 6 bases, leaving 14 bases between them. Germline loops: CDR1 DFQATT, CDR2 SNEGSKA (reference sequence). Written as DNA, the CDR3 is TGCAGTGCTAGGAGGGCCGGATCCAATGGCTACACCTTC. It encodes CSARRAGSNGYTF.

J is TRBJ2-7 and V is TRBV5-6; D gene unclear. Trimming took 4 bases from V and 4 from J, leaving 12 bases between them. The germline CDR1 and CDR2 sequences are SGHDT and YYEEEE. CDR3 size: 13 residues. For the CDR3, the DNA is TGTGCCAGCAGCCTTTGGGATCGGTACGAGCAGTACTTC. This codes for CASSLWDRYEQYF.

The CDR3 spells CASSLARGRHQPQHF. DNA of the CDR3: TGTGCCAGCAGTTTAGCGAGGGGGAGGCATCAGCCCCAGCATTTT. The chain recombines TRBV12-3 or TRBV12-4 with TRBJ1-5; a possible D gene is TRBD1 (6 bases). The V gene lost 0 bases and the J gene lost 5 bases, with 11 bases spanning the gap. The CDR3 contains 15 residues.

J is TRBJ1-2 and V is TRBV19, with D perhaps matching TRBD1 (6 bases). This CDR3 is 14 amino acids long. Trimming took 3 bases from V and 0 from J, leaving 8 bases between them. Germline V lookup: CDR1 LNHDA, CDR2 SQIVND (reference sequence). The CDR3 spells CASSITGTNYGYTF. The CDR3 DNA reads TGTGCCAGTAGTATTACAGGGACTAACTATGGCTACACCTTC.

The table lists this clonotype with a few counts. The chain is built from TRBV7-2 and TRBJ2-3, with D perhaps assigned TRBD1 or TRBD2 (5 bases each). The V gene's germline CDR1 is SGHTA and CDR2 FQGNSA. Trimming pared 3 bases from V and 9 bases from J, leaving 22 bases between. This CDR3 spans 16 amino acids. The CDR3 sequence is CASSLRGSGQRRTQYF. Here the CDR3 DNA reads TGTGCCAGCAGCTTGAGGGGTTCGGGCCAGAGGCGGACGCAGTATTTT.

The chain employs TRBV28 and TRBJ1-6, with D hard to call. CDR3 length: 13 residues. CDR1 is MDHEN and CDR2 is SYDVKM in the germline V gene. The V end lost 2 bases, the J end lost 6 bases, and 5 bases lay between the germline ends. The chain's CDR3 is CASSLDRNSPLHF. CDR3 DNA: TGTGCCAGCAGTTTAGACCGTAATTCACCCCTCCACTTT.

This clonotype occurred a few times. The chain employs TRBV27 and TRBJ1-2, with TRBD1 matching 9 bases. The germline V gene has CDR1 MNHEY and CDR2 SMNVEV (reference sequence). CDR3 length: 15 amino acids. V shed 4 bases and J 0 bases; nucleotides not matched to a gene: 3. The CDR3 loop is CASSSRTGANYGYTF. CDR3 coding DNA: TGTGCCAGCAGTTCGAGGACAGGGGCTAACTATGGCTACACCTTC.

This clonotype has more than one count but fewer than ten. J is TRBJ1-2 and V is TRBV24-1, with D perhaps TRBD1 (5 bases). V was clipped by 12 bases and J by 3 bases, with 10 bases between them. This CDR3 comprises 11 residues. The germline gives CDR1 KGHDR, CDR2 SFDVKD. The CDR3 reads CAVGTDYGYTF. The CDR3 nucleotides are TGTGCCGTTGGGACCGACTATGGCTACACCTTC.

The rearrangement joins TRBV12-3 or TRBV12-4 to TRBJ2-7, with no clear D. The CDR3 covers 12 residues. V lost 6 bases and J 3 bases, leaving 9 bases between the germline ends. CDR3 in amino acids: CASRHLDYEQYF. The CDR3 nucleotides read TGTGCCAGCAGGCACCTCGACTACGAGCAGTACTTC.